Listed below are T cell receptor beta chains from one sample, sequenced in a study of blood T cells in healthy people across ages. TCRdb independently ran MiXCR on the 5' RACE reads; one entry per CDR3 protein. The data hold around 2 million distinct CDR3 sequences, with 39% observed a single time. The sequencing input was blood. The source of these receptors is a human donor in good health. CDR3s include the opening cysteine and the closing phenylalanine or tryptophan. The order of the fields is CDR3 protein, J gene, V gene.

CDR3: CASSTQWGGRETQYF
J: TRBJ2-5
V: TRBV6-2/TRBV6-3

CDR3: CSVEMGHTDLAKNIQYF
J: TRBJ2-4
V: TRBV29-1

CDR3: CSAKAYRGPLYNEQFF
J: TRBJ2-1
V: TRBV20-1

CDR3: CSARAGSQATKNIQYF
J: TRBJ2-4
V: TRBV20-1

CDR3: CASSQSFLETQYF
J: TRBJ2-5
V: TRBV4-1

CDR3: CASNPGTSTNEQFF
J: TRBJ2-1
V: TRBV7-3

CDR3: CASSTSGSQETQYF
J: TRBJ2-5
V: TRBV9

CDR3: CSDLDRDTNYGYTF
J: TRBJ1-2
V: TRBV29-1

CDR3: CASSYTGTGAYEQYF
J: TRBJ2-7
V: TRBV7-2

CDR3: CASSLPGQGPYGYTF
J: TRBJ1-2
V: TRBV28

CDR3: CASSLGAGRAKNIQYF
J: TRBJ2-4
V: TRBV7-2

CDR3: CASIKLEPSTDTQYF
J: TRBJ2-3
V: TRBV2

CDR3: CASSPGPLQYF
J: TRBJ2-3
V: TRBV7-6

CDR3: CASSQRQGPSYNSPLHF
J: TRBJ1-6
V: TRBV4-3

CDR3: CASSLPIALYNEQFF
J: TRBJ2-1
V: TRBV5-1

CDR3: CASGTGGVRAAGDEAFF
J: TRBJ1-1
V: TRBV6-2/TRBV6-3

CDR3: CASSHRDNLYYGYTF
J: TRBJ1-2
V: TRBV6-5

CDR3: CANSPYRESYEQYF
J: TRBJ2-7
V: TRBV7-3

CDR3: CASSVSGGSGNTIYF
J: TRBJ1-3
V: TRBV9

CDR3: CASSERSADYGYTF
J: TRBJ1-2
V: TRBV6-1